The 17 T cell receptor beta chains reported below all come from one sample, sequenced in a study of regulatory T cells in long-lasting Graves disease. Time point meaning: newly diagnosed GD, antithyroid drugs for less than 3 months. There was RNA extracted from PBMCs, and the TCR library was made from it. TCR beta libraries were built with iRepertoire HTBI primers and Arm-PCR of CDR3 regions. TCRdb reprocessed the multiplex PCR reads via MiXCR and lists one record per CDR3 protein. The sample shows roughly 520,000 distinct CDR3 sequences, approximately 12% of them seen only once. These data also formed part of another study, on T cells in Graves' hyperthyroidism and ophthalmopathy.

The specimen comprised peripheral blood mononuclear cells (PBMCs), sampled at new diagnosis, from a patient treated with antithyroid drugs. The receptor set was obtained from a woman aged 25 to 39 with Graves disease.

This clonotype was detected only a few times. CDR3 DNA: TGTGCCAGCAGCCCCCAGGGGACGGGCACTGAAGCTTTCTTT. Its translation: CASSPQGTGTEAFF. The J gene is TRBJ1-1, the V gene TRBV7-3, with a tentative D call TRBD1 (6 bases). V was pared by 5 bases and J by 4 bases, with 14 bases between. Per the germline V gene, CDR1 is SGHTA and CDR2 is FQGTGA. CDR3 size: 14 residues.

As regards this clonotype: Since a much larger clone is just one base distant, this may be a read error. The missing conserved phenylalanine or tryptophan at the end of this CDR3 makes a read error likely. J is TRBJ2-1 and V is TRBV20-1; D is unresolved. The CDR3 has 12 amino acids. Between the trimmed V and J ends, which lost 0 bases and 7 bases, there was a span of 7 bases. CDR1 is DFQATT and CDR2 is SNEGSKA in the germline V gene (reference sequence). CDR3 nucleotides: TGCAGTGCTAGAGATCGGGCTAATGAGCAGTTCTTA. Translation: CSARDRANEQFL.

This clonotype has a count of ten or more. V usage is TRBV27 and J usage is TRBJ2-7; the match to TRBD2 covers 9 bases. CDR3 length equals 14 residues. V dropped 6 bases and J dropped 3; count of bases not matched to a gene: 6. CDR1 is MNHEY and CDR2 is SMNVEV in the germline V gene (reference sequence). DNA of the CDR3: TGTGCCAGCAGCCTTAGCGGGAGTGGCTACGAGCAGTACTTC. The encoded protein is CASSLSGSGYEQYF.

The gene calls are TRBV7-9 and TRBJ2-3, with 16 bases identical to TRBD2. CDR1 SEHNR and CDR2 FQNEAQ come from the germline V gene (reference sequence). The CDR3 totals 16 residues. With V trimmed by 5 bases and J by 9 bases, 8 bases remained unmatched. CDR3 sequence reads: CASSKGLAGGTRTQYF. The CDR3 DNA sequence: TGTGCCAGCAGCAAGGGACTAGCGGGAGGGACAAGGACGCAGTATTTT.

A word on this clonotype: The junction departs from germline at one end; a sequencing error may be responsible. This rearrangement joins TRBV30 to TRBJ2-1; 7 bases match TRBD2. The germline V gene encodes CDR1 GTSNPN and CDR2 SVGIG (reference sequence). The CDR3 is 14 amino acids. CDR3 sequence reads: CAWDPGWASGEQSF. DNA of the CDR3: TGTGCCTGGGACCCGGGGTGGGCTAGCGGAGAGCAGTCCTTC.

As concerns this clonotype: A far larger clone differs by one base, so this is likely a read error. The gene calls are TRBV11-3 and TRBJ2-7; no clear D gene. The CDR3 consists of 16 residues. From germline, CDR1 is SGHNT and CDR2 YENEEA. The CDR3 sequence: CASSAAMVLGVSERYF. The CDR3 region has the DNA TGTGCCAGCAGCGCAGCCATGGTTCTAGGCGTAAGTGAGCGGTACTTC.

This clonotype was observed at least ten times. The chain joins TRBV6-1 to TRBJ1-1, with D hard to call. V was trimmed by 5 bases and J by 6 bases, leaving 13 bases between them. Per the germline V gene, CDR1 is MNHNS and CDR2 is SASEGT. The CDR3 extends over 13 amino acids. The chain's CDR3 is CASSPGGRSEAFF. CDR3 nucleotide sequence: TGTGCCAGCAGTCCCGGTGGGCGGTCTGAAGCTTTCTTT.

This clonotype was seen repeatedly, ten times or more. The genes are TRBV24-1 and TRBJ2-3; D call uncertain. CDR3 size: 15 residues. Trimming took off 3 bases at V and 3 bases at J, with 12 bases between the two ends. Germline CDR1 reads KGHDR; CDR2 reads SFDVKD. CDR3 DNA sequence: TGTGCCACCAGTGATATCGGTGAAGGGACAGATACGCAGTATTTT. Translating it yields CATSDIGEGTDTQYF.

The sample holds many counts of this clonotype. V usage is TRBV24-1 and J usage is TRBJ2-1; 8 bases map to TRBD1. This CDR3 has 17 residues. The V and J ends lost 2 bases and 4 bases, in that order; junction bases with no gene match: 9. Germline loops: CDR1 KGHDR, CDR2 SFDVKD. DNA for the CDR3: TGTGCCACCAGTGATTCAGGGACAGGACCATCGTACAATGAGCAGTTCTTC. Translation: CATSDSGTGPSYNEQFF.

This clonotype was counted a few times. One junction end does not reproduce the germline sequence, and a read error may be involved. The genes are TRBV6-5 and TRBJ2-2; TRBD1 or TRBD2 may be the D gene (5 bases each). Germline V gives CDR1 MNHEY, CDR2 SVGAGI. The length of the CDR3 is 14 residues. DNA for the CDR3: TGTGCCAGCAGTTACCGAAAGGACACCGGGGAGCCGTTTTTT. Its translation is CASSYRKDTGEPFF.

This clonotype was detected many times. The chain couples TRBV12-3 or TRBV12-4 to TRBJ2-5; D ambiguous. Trimming left V 2 bases short and J 4 bases short, with 11 bases between. The CDR3 consists of 14 residues. CDR3 in amino acids: CASSLTSWGETQYF. DNA of the CDR3: TGTGCCAGCAGTTTAACTTCATGGGGAGAGACCCAGTACTTC.

The V call is TRBV6-2 or TRBV6-3, the J call TRBJ2-1; D is possibly TRBD2 (6 bases). Germline V gene sequence: CDR1 MNHEY, CDR2 SVGEGT. The CDR3 contains 16 residues. Trimming shortened V by 6 bases and J by 0 bases, and 15 bases separated the two germline ends. CDR3 coding DNA: TGTGCCAGCAGGACTAGTCACCCAAGCTCCTACAATGAGCAGTTCTTC. Residues: CASRTSHPSSYNEQFF.

This clonotype was recorded many times. The chain couples TRBV12-3 or TRBV12-4 to TRBJ1-1; D not certain. Trimming pared 3 bases from V and 2 bases from J, leaving 10 bases between. The CDR3 sequence is 14 residues long. The CDR3 DNA is TGTGCCAGCAGTTTTTTGGGATCAAACACTGAAGCTTTCTTT. This translates into CASSFLGSNTEAFF.

The genes are TRBV3-1 and TRBJ2-3; unclear D gene. The CDR3 is made up of 13 amino acids. The germline gives CDR1 LGHDT, CDR2 YNNKEL (reference sequence). V dropped 5 bases and J dropped 9 bases, with 15 bases sitting between them. CDR3 protein: CASSSLNKGTQYF. In nucleotides, the CDR3 is TGTGCCAGCAGCTCGCTCAATAAGGGAACGCAGTATTTT.

V and J are TRBV18 and TRBJ1-5; possible D gene TRBD1, 5 bases. The CDR3 runs 14 residues. V was pared by 3 bases and J by 6 bases, with 12 bases between. The germline CDR1 and CDR2 sequences are KGHSH and LQKENI. The CDR3 DNA reads as TGTGCCAGCTCACCCAATACCGACAGTCAGCCCCAGCATTTT. Translating it yields CASSPNTDSQPQHF.

This clonotype was seen ten or more times. V and J are TRBV11-3 and TRBJ1-6; TRBD1 matches 7 bases. CDR3 size: 15 residues. The V gene's germline CDR1 is SGHNT and CDR2 YENEEA. V was pared by 4 bases and J by 8 bases, with 8 bases of the junction left unmatched. Written as DNA, the CDR3 is TGTGCCAGCAGCTACCATCGGGACAGACATTCACCCCTCCACTTT. It codes for CASSYHRDRHSPLHF.

The table lists this clonotype with many counts. This chain connects TRBV24-1 to TRBJ2-1; D might be TRBD2 (6 bases). This CDR3 is built from 16 residues. The germline gives CDR1 KGHDR, CDR2 SFDVKD. The ends were cut back, 4 bases at V and 6 bases at J, with 18 bases in the middle. CDR3 in amino acids: CATSDLLREGSNEQFF. CDR3 coding DNA: TGTGCCACCAGTGACCTTTTGCGGGAAGGATCCAATGAGCAGTTCTTC.